The rows below give T cell receptor beta chains drawn from one sample of a study of blood T cell repertoires in COVID-19. The assay was immunoSEQ multiplex PCR, and TCRdb's table has in-frame clones only and misses some. The sample carries hundreds of thousands of clones, 85% recorded once. Material for sequencing was PBMCs or T cells enriched from blood (not recorded which). Receptors were obtained from a woman between 25 and 40 years old who had been exposed to COVID-19. The CDR3 runs from the conserved cysteine through the conserved F or W. Fields, in order: V gene, clone size, J gene, CDR3 length, D gene, CDR3 protein, CDR3 DNA. D genes are given only for firm matches. A clone size is listed for some rows: how often the clone was seen (once, few, many), or a class if it is expanded.

TRBV9	-	TRBJ2-1	15	-	CASSVATTGSNEQFF	TGTGCCAGCAGCGTAGCTACTACAGGGTCCAATGAGCAGTTCTTC
TRBV19	once	TRBJ2-7	15	TRBD1	CASSIARGLLDEQYF	TGTGCCAGTAGTATAGCAAGGGGGCTCCTCGACGAGCAGTACTTC
TRBV6-1	-	TRBJ1-5	15	-	CASSEAKGRSQPQHF	TGTGCCAGCAGTGAAGCGAAAGGGAGGTCTCAGCCCCAGCATTTT
TRBV14	-	TRBJ2-3	13	TRBD1	CASSHLRGRAQYF	TGTGCCAGCAGCCATCTGAGGGGGCGGGCGCAGTATTTT
TRBV2	-	TRBJ2-3	16	TRBD2	CAGIGTSGELTDTQYF	TGTGCCGGAATAGGGACTAGCGGGGAGCTCACAGATACGCAGTATTTT
TRBV12-3/TRBV12-4	-	TRBJ2-4	13	TRBD1	CASRQGAKNIQYF	TGTGCCAGCAGACAGGGGGCCAAAAACATTCAGTACTTC
TRBV19	once	TRBJ1-3	15	TRBD1	CASSTFGTGPNTIYF	TGTGCCAGTAGTACCTTCGGGACAGGACCAAACACCATATATTTT
TRBV7-3	-	TRBJ1-5	15	TRBD1	CASSFFTGGRQPQHF	TGTGCCAGCAGCTTCTTTACAGGGGGCAGACAGCCCCAGCATTTT
TRBV28	-	TRBJ2-2	16	TRBD2	CASSPIAGGPVGELFF	TGTGCCAGCAGTCCAATAGCGGGAGGGCCCGTCGGGGAGCTGTTTTTT
TRBV3-1/TRBV3-2	few	TRBJ2-4	16	TRBD1	CASSQAPTGAKNIQYF	TGTGCCAGCAGCCAAGCCCCGACAGGGGCCAAAAACATTCAGTACTTC
TRBV3-1/TRBV3-2	-	TRBJ1-2	14	-	CASSQDPGFGGYTF	TGTGCCAGCAGCCAAGATCCAGGATTTGGTGGCTACACCTTC
TRBV4-1	-	TRBJ1-3	15	-	CASSARGPGGNTIYF	TGCGCCAGCAGCGCAAGGGGCCCCGGAGGAAACACCATATATTTT
TRBV7-8	-	TRBJ1-1	14	-	CASSPLRVNTEAFF	TGTGCCAGCAGCCCCTTGCGGGTCAACACTGAAGCTTTCTTT
TRBV5-1	-	TRBJ1-1	14	-	CASSLYSGNTEAFF	TGCGCCAGCAGCTTGTATTCGGGGAACACTGAAGCTTTCTTT
TRBV30	-	TRBJ2-5	15	-	CALVRDSTLGETQYF	TGTGCCCTTGTTAGAGACTCTACGTTAGGTGAGACCCAGTACTTC
TRBV7-9	-	TRBJ2-7	16	-	CASSLSTDRPPYEQYF	TGTGCCAGCAGCTTATCAACAGACAGGCCCCCCTACGAGCAGTACTTC
TRBV4-1	-	TRBJ2-1	15	TRBD1	CASSRSEGGANEQFF	TGCGCCAGCAGCCGCTCCGAAGGGGGCGCGAATGAGCAGTTCTTC
TRBV3-1/TRBV3-2	-	TRBJ1-2	13	-	CASSQDMWRGYTF	TGTGCCAGCAGCCAAGATATGTGGAGGGGCTACACCTTC
TRBV14	-	TRBJ1-1	16	TRBD1	CASSQGDRGRWTEAFF	TGTGCCAGCAGCCAAGGGGACAGGGGCAGGTGGACTGAAGCTTTCTTT
TRBV14	-	TRBJ1-2	13	TRBD1	CASSPRDRDGYTF	TGTGCCAGCAGCCCCCGGGACAGGGATGGCTACACCTTC
TRBV5-1	-	TRBJ1-6	15	-	CASSLAGQVNSPLHF	TGCGCCAGCAGCTTGGCGGGACAAGTTAATTCACCCCTCCACTTT
TRBV27	-	TRBJ2-3	14	-	CASSISGLSDTQYF	TGTGCCAGCAGTATCTCGGGACTTTCAGATACGCAGTATTTT
TRBV13	once	TRBJ1-4	16	-	CASSLSLDSLGEKLFF	TGTGCCAGCAGCTTAAGTCTGGACAGTCTTGGTGAAAAACTGTTTTTT
TRBV7-2	-	TRBJ1-1	14	-	CASSSGVARIEAFF	TGTGCCAGCAGCTCAGGGGTCGCCAGGATTGAAGCTTTCTTT
TRBV27	-	TRBJ1-1	14	-	CASSLAGSSTEAFF	TGTGCCAGCAGTTTAGCAGGGTCGAGTACTGAAGCTTTCTTT
TRBV28	-	TRBJ1-5	16	-	CASSTTTYLSNQPQHF	TGTGCCAGCAGCACTACGACTTATCTTAGCAATCAGCCCCAGCATTTT
TRBV28	-	TRBJ2-7	14	TRBD1	CASEKDRGRYEQYF	TGTGCCAGCGAGAAGGACAGGGGTCGATACGAGCAGTACTTC
TRBV28	-	TRBJ2-7	13	TRBD1	CASHQGATYEQYF	TGTGCCAGCCACCAGGGGGCTACCTACGAGCAGTACTTC
TRBV7-9	once	TRBJ1-1	16	-	CASSPLIQGGGTEAFF	TGTGCCAGCAGCCCCCTGATTCAGGGTGGTGGCACTGAAGCTTTCTTT
TRBV7-3	few	TRBJ1-1	13	-	CASSPQGIAEAFF	TGTGCCAGCAGCCCACAGGGTATCGCTGAAGCTTTCTTT
TRBV9	-	TRBJ2-7	15	-	CASSVQGGTSYEQYF	TGTGCCAGCAGCGTTCAGGGGGGAACCTCCTACGAGCAGTACTTC
TRBV19	-	TRBJ2-5	15	TRBD1	CASSIMGGQEETQYF	TGTGCCAGTAGTATTATGGGGGGACAGGAAGAGACCCAGTACTTC
TRBV7-3	-	TRBJ2-1	17	TRBD2	CASSPTGTSVRGNEQFF	TGTGCCAGCAGCCCGACCGGGACTAGCGTTCGCGGCAATGAGCAGTTCTTC
TRBV13	-	TRBJ2-7	14	-	CASSPEASSYEQYF	TGTGCCAGCAGCCCCGAGGCCAGCAGCTACGAGCAGTACTTC
TRBV6-5	-	TRBJ2-7	13	TRBD2	CASSNGGAYEQYF	TGTGCCAGCAGTAATGGGGGGGCCTACGAGCAGTACTTC
TRBV7-9	-	TRBJ2-3	17	TRBD1	CASSLAGTGGRADTQYF	TGTGCCAGCAGCTTGGCCGGGACAGGGGGCAGGGCAGATACGCAGTATTTT
TRBV28	-	TRBJ1-2	14	-	CASSFSGNFYGYTF	TGTGCCAGCAGTTTTTCGGGGAATTTCTATGGCTACACCTTC
TRBV24-1	-	TRBJ2-7	15	TRBD1	CATSGDRGNSYEQYF	TGTGCCACCAGCGGGGACAGGGGAAACTCCTACGAGCAGTACTTC
TRBV7-3	-	TRBJ1-1	14	-	CASSPGQSNTEAFF	TGTGCCAGCAGCCCAGGACAGTCGAACACTGAAGCTTTCTTT
TRBV9	-	TRBJ2-4	17	-	CASSPRGIAPRGNIQYF	TGTGCCAGCAGCCCCCGAGGAATAGCCCCCAGAGGAAACATTCAGTACTTC
TRBV27	-	TRBJ1-1	13	-	CASSPHTNTEAFF	TGTGCCAGCAGTCCACATACCAACACTGAAGCTTTCTTT
TRBV27	-	TRBJ2-1	16	TRBD1	CASSSGTGEGRGEQFF	TGTGCCAGCAGTTCTGGGACAGGGGAGGGAAGGGGTGAGCAGTTCTTC
TRBV12-3/TRBV12-4	-	TRBJ1-1	13	-	CASIAPGNTEAFF	TGTGCCAGCATAGCCCCCGGGAACACTGAAGCTTTCTTT
TRBV2	-	TRBJ2-7	10	-	CAHRLNEQYF	TGTGCCCATCGTCTAAACGAGCAGTACTTC